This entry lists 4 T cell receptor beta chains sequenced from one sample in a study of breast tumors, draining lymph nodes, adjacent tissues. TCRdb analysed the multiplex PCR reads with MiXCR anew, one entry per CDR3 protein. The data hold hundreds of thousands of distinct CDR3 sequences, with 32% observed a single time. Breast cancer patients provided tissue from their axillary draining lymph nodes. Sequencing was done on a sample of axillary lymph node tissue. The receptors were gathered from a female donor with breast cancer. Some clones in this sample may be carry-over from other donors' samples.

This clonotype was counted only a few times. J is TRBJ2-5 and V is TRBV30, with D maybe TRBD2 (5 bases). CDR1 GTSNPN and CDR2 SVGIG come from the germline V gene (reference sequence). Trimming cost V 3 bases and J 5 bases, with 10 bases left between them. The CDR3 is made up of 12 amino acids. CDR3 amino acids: CAWSPRGETQYF. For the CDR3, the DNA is TGTGCCTGGAGCCCAAGAGGGGAGACCCAGTACTTC.

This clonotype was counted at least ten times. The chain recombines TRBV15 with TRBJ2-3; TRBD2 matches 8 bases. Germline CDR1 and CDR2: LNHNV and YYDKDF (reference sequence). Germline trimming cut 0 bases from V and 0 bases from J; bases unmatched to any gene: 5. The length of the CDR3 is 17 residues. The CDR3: CATSRDDGRESTDTQYF. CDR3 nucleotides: TGTGCCACCAGCAGAGACGACGGGAGGGAAAGCACAGATACGCAGTATTTT.

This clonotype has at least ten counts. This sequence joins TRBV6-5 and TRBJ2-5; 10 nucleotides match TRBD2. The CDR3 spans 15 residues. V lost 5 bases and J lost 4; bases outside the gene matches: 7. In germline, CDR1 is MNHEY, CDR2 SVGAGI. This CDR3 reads CASSPSSGSPETQYF. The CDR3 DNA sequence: TGTGCCAGCAGTCCTTCTAGCGGGAGTCCAGAGACCCAGTACTTC.

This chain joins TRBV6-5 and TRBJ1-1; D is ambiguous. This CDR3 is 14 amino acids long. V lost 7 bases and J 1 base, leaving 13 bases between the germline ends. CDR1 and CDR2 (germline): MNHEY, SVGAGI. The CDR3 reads CASTASSGNTEAFF. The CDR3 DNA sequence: TGTGCCAGCACCGCCTCTTCAGGGAACACTGAAGCTTTCTTT.